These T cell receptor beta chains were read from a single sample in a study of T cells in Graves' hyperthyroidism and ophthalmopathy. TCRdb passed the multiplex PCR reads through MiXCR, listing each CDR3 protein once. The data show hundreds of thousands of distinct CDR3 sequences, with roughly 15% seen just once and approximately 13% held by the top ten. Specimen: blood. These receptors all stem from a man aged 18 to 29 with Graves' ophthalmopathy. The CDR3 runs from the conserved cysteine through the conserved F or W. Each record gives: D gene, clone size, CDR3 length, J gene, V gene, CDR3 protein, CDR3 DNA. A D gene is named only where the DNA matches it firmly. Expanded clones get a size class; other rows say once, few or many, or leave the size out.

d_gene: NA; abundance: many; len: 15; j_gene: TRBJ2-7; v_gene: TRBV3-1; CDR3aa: CASSQDLGLSYEQYF; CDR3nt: TGTGCCAGCAGCCAAGATCTAGGGCTCTCCTACGAGCAGTACTTC
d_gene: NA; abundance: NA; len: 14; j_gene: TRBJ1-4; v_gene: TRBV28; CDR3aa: CASSLPGAGEKLFF; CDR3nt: TGTGCCAGCAGCTTGCCAGGGGCTGGTGAAAAACTGTTTTTT
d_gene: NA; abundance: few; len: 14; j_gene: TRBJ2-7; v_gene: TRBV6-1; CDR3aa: CASSEVPGVGEQYF; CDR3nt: TGTGCCAGCAGTGAGGTTCCGGGAGTGGGGGAGCAGTACTTC
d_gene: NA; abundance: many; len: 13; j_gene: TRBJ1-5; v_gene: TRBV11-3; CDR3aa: CASSVEQNQPQHF; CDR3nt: TGTGCCAGCAGCGTGGAACAGAATCAGCCCCAGCATTTT
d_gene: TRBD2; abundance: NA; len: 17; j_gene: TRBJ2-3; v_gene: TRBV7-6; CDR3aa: CASSPRTSGRATDTQYF; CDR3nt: TGTGCCAGCAGCCCAAGGACTAGCGGGAGGGCCACAGATACGCAGTATTTT
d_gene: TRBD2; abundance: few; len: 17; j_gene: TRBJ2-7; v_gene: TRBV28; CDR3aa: CASSRGLAGGPLYEQYF; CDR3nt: TGTGCCAGCAGCCGAGGACTAGCGGGAGGGCCTCTCTACGAGCAGTACTTC
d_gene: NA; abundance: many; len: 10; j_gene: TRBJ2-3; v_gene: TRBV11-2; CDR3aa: CASRTDTQYF; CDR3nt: TGTGCCAGCCGCACAGATACGCAGTATTTT
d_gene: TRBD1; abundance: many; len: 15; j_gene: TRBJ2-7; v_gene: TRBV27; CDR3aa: CASSPSGTVSYEQYF; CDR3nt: TGTGCCAGCAGTCCCTCCGGGACAGTTTCCTACGAGCAGTACTTC
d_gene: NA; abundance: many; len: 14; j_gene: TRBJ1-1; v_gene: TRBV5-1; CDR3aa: CASSQDRANTEAFF; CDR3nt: TGCGCCAGCAGCCAAGATCGGGCGAACACTGAAGCTTTCTTT
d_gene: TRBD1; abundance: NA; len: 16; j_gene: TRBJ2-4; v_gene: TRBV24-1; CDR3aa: CATSETGQGTKNIQYF; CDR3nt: TGTGCCACCAGTGAAACCGGACAGGGGACCAAAAACATTCAGTACTTC
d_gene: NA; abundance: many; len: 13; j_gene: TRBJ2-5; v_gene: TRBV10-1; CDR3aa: CASSSGGKETQYF; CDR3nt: TGCGCCAGCAGCTCAGGGGGGAAGGAGACCCAGTACTTC
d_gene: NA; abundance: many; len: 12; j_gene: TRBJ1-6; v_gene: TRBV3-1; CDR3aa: CASSQLGEPLHF; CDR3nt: TGTGCCAGCAGCCAACTGGGGGAACCCCTCCACTTT
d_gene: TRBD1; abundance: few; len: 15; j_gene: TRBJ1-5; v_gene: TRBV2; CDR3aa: CASRQGTGGNQPQHF; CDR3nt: TGTGCCAGCAGGCAAGGTACAGGGGGCAATCAGCCCCAGCATTTT
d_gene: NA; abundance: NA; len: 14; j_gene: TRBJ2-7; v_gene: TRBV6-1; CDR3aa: CASTVSGGWYEQYF; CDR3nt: TGTGCCAGCACGGTCAGTGGGGGGTGGTACGAGCAGTACTTC
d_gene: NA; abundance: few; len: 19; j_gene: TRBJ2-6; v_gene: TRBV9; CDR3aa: CASSGLRGSPTSGANVLTF; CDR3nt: TGTGCCAGCAGCGGATTGAGGGGGAGTCCTACCTCTGGGGCCAACGTCCTGACTTTC
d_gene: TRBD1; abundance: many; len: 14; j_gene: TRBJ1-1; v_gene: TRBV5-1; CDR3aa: CASSPRTGYTEAFF; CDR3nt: TGCGCCAGCAGCCCCCGGACAGGCTACACTGAAGCTTTCTTT
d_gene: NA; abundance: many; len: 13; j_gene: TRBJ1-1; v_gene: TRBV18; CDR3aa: CASSPTGMTEAFF; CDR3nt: TGTGCCAGCTCACCAACAGGGATGACTGAAGCTTTCTTT
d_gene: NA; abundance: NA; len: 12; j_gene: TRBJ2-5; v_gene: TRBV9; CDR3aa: CASRNTKRTQYF; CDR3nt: TGTGCCAGCAGAAATACCAAGAGAACCCAGTACTTC
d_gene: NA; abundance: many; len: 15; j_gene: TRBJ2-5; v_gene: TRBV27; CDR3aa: CASSRALRGEETQYF; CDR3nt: TGTGCCAGCAGTCGAGCCCTCAGGGGGGAAGAGACCCAGTACTTC
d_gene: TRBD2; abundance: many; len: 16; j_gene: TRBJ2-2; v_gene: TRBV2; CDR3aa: CAYRSNPSGNTGELFF; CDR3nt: TGTGCCTACCGTTCTAACCCTAGCGGTAACACCGGGGAGCTGTTTTTT
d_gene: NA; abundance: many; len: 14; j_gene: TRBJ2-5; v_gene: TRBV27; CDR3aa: CASSLGNGKETQYF; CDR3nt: TGTGCCAGCAGTTTAGGCAACGGAAAAGAGACCCAGTACTTC
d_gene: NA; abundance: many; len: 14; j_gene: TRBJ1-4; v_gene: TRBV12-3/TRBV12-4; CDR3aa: CASSNSWGNEKLFF; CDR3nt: TGTGCCAGCAGTAACAGTTGGGGGAATGAAAAACTGTTTTTT
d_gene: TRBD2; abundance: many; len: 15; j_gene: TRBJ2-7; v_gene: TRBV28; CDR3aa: CASSSRTSGGYEQYF; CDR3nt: TGTGCCAGCAGTTCCCGGACTAGCGGTGGCTACGAGCAGTACTTC
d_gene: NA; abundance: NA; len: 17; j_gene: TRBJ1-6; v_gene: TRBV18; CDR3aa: CASSPPPLRGLDSPLHF; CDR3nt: TGTGCCAGCTCACCACCTCCCCTCAGGGGCCTGGATTCACCCCTCCACTTT
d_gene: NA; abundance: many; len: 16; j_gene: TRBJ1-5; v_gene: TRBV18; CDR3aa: CASSPFPENSNQPQHF; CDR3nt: TGTGCCAGCTCACCTTTTCCGGAGAATAGCAATCAGCCCCAGCATTTT
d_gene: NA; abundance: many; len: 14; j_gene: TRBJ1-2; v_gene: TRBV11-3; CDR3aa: CASSFAGEDYGYTF; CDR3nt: TGTGCCAGCAGCTTCGCAGGGGAAGACTATGGCTACACCTTC